A selection of T cell receptor beta chains follows, all from one sample in a study of neurological immune-mediated disorders. Via MiXCR, TCRdb re-called the 5' RACE reads, giving one row per CDR3 protein. Of 50,000 or so distinct CDR3 sequences in the sample, roughly a quarter were seen once. Sequenced material: PBMCs. The origin of the receptors is a woman in her 70s in good health. Each CDR3 is given without its conserved first and last residue. The order of the fields is V gene, clone size, CDR3 protein. Some rows mark clone size as missing; the rest say once, few, many or name a class of expanded clone.

V: TRBV5-1
size: once
CDR3: ASSLAGAYTEAF

V: TRBV5-1
size: many
CDR3: ASSETGSGTEAF

V: TRBV7-2
size: many
CDR3: ASSPHGITYVKQY

V: TRBV3-1
size: -
CDR3: ASSSGRGRTSGAVTNRQF

V: TRBV20-1
size: few
CDR3: SAREGRNFDEQF

V: TRBV9
size: -
CDR3: ASSVLGEDGYT

V: TRBV5-1
size: many
CDR3: ASSRDRGDEQY

V: TRBV5-1
size: many
CDR3: ASSLGSPVYNEQF

V: TRBV5-8
size: many
CDR3: ASSLSVVRRRGSPLH

V: TRBV4-1
size: many
CDR3: ASSRIAGGSSTDTQY

V: TRBV9
size: -
CDR3: ASSLLAGASDGHNEQF

V: TRBV18
size: -
CDR3: ASSAVVLGASNQPQH

V: TRBV25-1
size: many
CDR3: ASSATSEKEQF

V: TRBV20-1
size: many
CDR3: SGLTGSAGYT

V: TRBV2
size: many
CDR3: ASETGSTHYGYT